This is a list of T cell receptor beta chains from one sample in a study of blood T cell repertoires in COVID-19. Clones were read by immunoSEQ multiplex PCR, and TCRdb kept only the in-frame ones, dropping some. The table has roughly 63,000 clones, 70% to 85% seen once. Material for sequencing was peripheral blood. The receptors were gathered from a human donor in a cohort sampled during active COVID-19. The CDR3 runs from the conserved cysteine through the conserved F or W. A D gene is named only where the DNA matches it firmly. Only part of the rows carry a size: once, few, many, or a class if the clone is expanded.

TRBJ1-4 TRBD1 TRBV6-5 - TGTGCCAGCAGCCGGACAGGGGGAGATGAAAAACTGTTTTTT CASSRTGGDEKLFF
TRBJ1-5 - TRBV2 few TGTGCCAGCACCGTTGGGCCGGGGATTGTAAATCAGCCCCAGCATTTT CASTVGPGIVNQPQHF
TRBJ2-1 TRBD2 TRBV9 - TGTGCCAGCAGCGAGGGGACTAGGAATGAGCAGTTCTTC CASSEGTRNEQFF
TRBJ1-5 - TRBV6-5 - TGTGCCAGCAGTCCGAGTGCTGGCAATCAGCCCCAGCATTTT CASSPSAGNQPQHF
TRBJ1-6 TRBD1 TRBV2 medium-sized TGTGCCAGCAGGGCCGGGACAGATCGTTCACCCCTCCACTTT CASRAGTDRSPLHF
TRBJ2-3 - TRBV30 - TGTGCCTGGAGTAGTACAGGGTTTACGCAGTATTTT CAWSSTGFTQYF
TRBJ1-3 TRBD1 TRBV7-2 - TGTGCCAGCAGCTTAGGAGGACAGGGGAGTGGAAACACCATATATTTT CASSLGGQGSGNTIYF
TRBJ2-7 TRBD1 TRBV11-3 - TGTGCCAGCAGTTCCGGGACAGATTACGAGCAGTACTTC CASSSGTDYEQYF
TRBJ2-6 - TRBV7-9 - TGTGCCAGCAGCCCATTAAGAGCTGGGGCCAACGTCCTGACTTTC CASSPLRAGANVLTF
TRBJ2-5 - TRBV18 once TGTGCCAGCCGGAGGAGGGGGGGACAAGAGACCCAGTACTTC CASRRRGGQETQYF
TRBJ2-1 - TRBV6-1 - TGTGCCAGCAGCGGGAGTCCCCGCAATGAGCAGTTCTTC CASSGSPRNEQFF
TRBJ1-1 - TRBV5-1 - TGCGCCAGCAGCCCTCGATACGGGGGGCTGACTGAAGCTTTCTTT CASSPRYGGLTEAFF
TRBJ1-5 - TRBV5-1 - TGCGCCAGCAGCTTACAGGGCAATCGAGGACAGCCCCAGCATTTT CASSLQGNRGQPQHF
TRBJ1-1 TRBD1 TRBV6-2/TRBV6-3 - TGTGCCAGCAGTTACCCCCAAAGACAGGGAAAATTGAACACTGAAGCTTTCTTT CASSYPQRQGKLNTEAFF
TRBJ2-1 - TRBV5-1 - TGCGCCAGCAGCGAAGCGGGTGGAAATGAGCAGTTCTTC CASSEAGGNEQFF
TRBJ1-1 TRBD1 TRBV5-1 - TGCGCCAGCAGTTTTGGACAGGGCCAATGGGGGGTCACTGAAGCTTTCTTT CASSFGQGQWGVTEAFF
TRBJ2-2 TRBD2 TRBV5-1 - TGCGCCAGCAGTCGGACTAGCGGGAAGGCCGGGGAGCTGTTTTTT CASSRTSGKAGELFF
TRBJ2-3 TRBD2 TRBV28 - TGTGCCAGCCCCCCGGCTAGCGGGACGCCAGGGAATACGCAGTATTTT CASPPASGTPGNTQYF
TRBJ2-6 - TRBV5-1 - TGCGCCAGCAGCTTGCAGGGTTCTGGGGCCAACGTCCTGACTTTC CASSLQGSGANVLTF
TRBJ1-2 - TRBV2 - TGTGCCAGCAGGATGGACATCACGGACACCTTC CASRMDITDTF
TRBJ2-7 - TRBV7-2 - TGTGCCAGCAGCCAGGTTCTGGGGCCCTACGAGCAGTACTTC CASSQVLGPYEQYF
TRBJ2-7 TRBD2 TRBV29-1 - TGCAGCGTTCAGGGACTAGCAGACTACGAGCAGTACTTC CSVQGLADYEQYF
TRBJ1-3 - TRBV11-2 - TGTGCCAGCAGGACGGGGAACGGAAACACCATATATTTT CASRTGNGNTIYF
TRBJ2-3 - TRBV6-6 - TGTGCCAGCAGTAGGGGGGAGGGCCAAACAGATACGCAGTATTTT CASSRGEGQTDTQYF
TRBJ1-6 - TRBV2 - TGTGCCAGCAGTCCCGCCAGCTATAATTCACCCCTCCACTTT CASSPASYNSPLHF
TRBJ1-1 - TRBV5-4 - TGTGCCAGCAGCTTGGCGGTGAACACTGAAGCTTTCTTT CASSLAVNTEAFF
TRBJ2-7 TRBD2 TRBV7-2 - TGTGCCAGCAGCTCGACTAGCGGGAGGTCCTACGAGCAGTACTTC CASSSTSGRSYEQYF
TRBJ1-5 TRBD1 TRBV19 - TGTGCCAGTAGTATGGACAGGGATCGGGGTCAGCCCCAGCATTTT CASSMDRDRGQPQHF
TRBJ2-6 TRBD1 TRBV5-1 - TGCGCCAGCAGCAGGAGACAGGGGCTCTCTGGGGCCAACGTCCTGACTTTC CASSRRQGLSGANVLTF
TRBJ2-7 - TRBV4-1 - TGCGCCAGCAGCCAGAAGGTGAAGGAGGGCTACGAGCAGTACTTC CASSQKVKEGYEQYF
TRBJ2-5 - TRBV15 - TGTGCCACCAGCAGAGAGGACTTCCCTCGGGAGACCCAGTACTTC CATSREDFPRETQYF
TRBJ1-5 - TRBV6-5 - TGTGCCATCCGGGGGGGATGGAGCAATCAGCCCCAGCATTTT CAIRGGWSNQPQHF
TRBJ2-5 TRBD1 TRBV19 - TGTGCCAGTAGTATAGGGGGACAGGGGGTCGGGACCCAGTACTTC CASSIGGQGVGTQYF
TRBJ2-3 - TRBV30 - TGTGCCTGGAGTGTACGGAGCGGCACAGATACGCAGTATTTT CAWSVRSGTDTQYF
TRBJ2-3 - TRBV10-3 once TGTGCCATCGGAATCATCGGAGGGGGCCCCACAGATACGCAGTATTTT CAIGIIGGGPTDTQYF
TRBJ2-1 TRBD2 TRBV7-2 - TGTGCCAGCGGAGCGGGACCGTTTGTCAATGAGCAGTTCTTC CASGAGPFVNEQFF
TRBJ2-2 - TRBV30 - TGTGCCTGGAGTGTATCGGGGGCCGGGGAGCTGTTTTTT CAWSVSGAGELFF
TRBJ2-1 TRBD2 TRBV28 - TGTGCCAGCAGCACTAGCGGGAGCCTACTTTCCTACAATGAGCAGTTCTTC CASSTSGSLLSYNEQFF
TRBJ2-2 - TRBV20-1 - TGCAGTGCTAGTGGGAGATTAGGGTCGGGAGAGGGCGGGGAGCTGTTTTTT CSASGRLGSGEGGELFF
TRBJ1-2 - TRBV18 - TGTGCCAGCTCACCAATCGGTACGGGTTTAGATGGCTACACCTTC CASSPIGTGLDGYTF
TRBJ2-1 TRBD2 TRBV15 once TGTGCCACCAGCAGCTTGACTAGCGGGATTTACAATGAGCAGTTCTTC CATSSLTSGIYNEQFF
TRBJ2-3 - TRBV30 - TGTGCCTGGAGGGTAGCAGATACGCAGTATTTT CAWRVADTQYF
TRBJ1-2 - TRBV14 - TGTGCCAGCAGCCAAGGGGCGGGGCGCTATGGCTACACCTTC CASSQGAGRYGYTF
TRBJ1-2 - TRBV28 - TGTGCCAGCAGTTTAAACAGGCAACTCTATGGCTACACCTTC CASSLNRQLYGYTF
TRBJ2-1 TRBD2 TRBV4-1 - TGCGCCAGCAGCCCTAGTAGTAGCGGGTTCTACAATGAGCAGTTCTTC CASSPSSSGFYNEQFF